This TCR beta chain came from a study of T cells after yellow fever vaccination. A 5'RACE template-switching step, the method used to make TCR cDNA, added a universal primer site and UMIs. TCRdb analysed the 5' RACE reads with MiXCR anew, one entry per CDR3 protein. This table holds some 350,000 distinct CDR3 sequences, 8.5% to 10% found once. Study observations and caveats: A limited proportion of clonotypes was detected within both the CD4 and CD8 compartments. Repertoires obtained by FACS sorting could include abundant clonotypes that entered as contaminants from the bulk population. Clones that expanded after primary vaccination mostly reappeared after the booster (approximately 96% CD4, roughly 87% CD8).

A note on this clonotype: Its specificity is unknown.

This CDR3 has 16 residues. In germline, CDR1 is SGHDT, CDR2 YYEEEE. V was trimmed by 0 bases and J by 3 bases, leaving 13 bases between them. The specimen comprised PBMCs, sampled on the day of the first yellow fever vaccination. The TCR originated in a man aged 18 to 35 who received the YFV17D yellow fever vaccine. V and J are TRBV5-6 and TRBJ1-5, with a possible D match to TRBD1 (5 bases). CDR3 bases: TGTGCCAGCAGCTTGGAGCGGGGGGTTTCCAATCAGCCCCAGCATTTT. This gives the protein CASSLERGVSNQPQHF.